The rows below give T cell receptor beta chains drawn from one sample of a study of OX40 agonist ivuxolimab in advanced cancers. Some clones are missing from TCRdb's copy, which holds only in-frame ones; the method was immunoSEQ multiplex PCR. The sample records about 30,000 clones, more than 85% being singletons. Sequenced material: CD4+ or CD8+ T cells sorted from blood, taken in a trial of the OX40 agonist ivuxolimab. The receptors were sampled from an adult with an advanced solid tumor such as melanoma, head and neck, liver or kidney cancer. Both conserved end residues are trimmed from each CDR3.

J gene | V gene | CDR3 protein
TRBJ2-7 | TRBV7-8 | ASSLVRRAYEQY
TRBJ2-2 | TRBV7-9 | ASSLGLREAGELF
TRBJ1-1 | TRBV2 | ASSPLLGVDTEAF
TRBJ2-7 | TRBV5-4 | ASTRDRALNEQY
TRBJ1-1 | TRBV30 | AWSEGIGNTEAF
TRBJ2-7 | TRBV28 | ASSLLGGDEQY
TRBJ2-1 | TRBV7-9 | ASQPGAGENNEQF
TRBJ2-2 | TRBV4-1 | ASSPGLNTGELF
TRBJ1-4 | TRBV15 | ATSRAGPGTGDEKLF
TRBJ2-7 | TRBV9 | ASSDGLDTGYEQY
TRBJ1-2 | TRBV5-5 | ASSLDPGIYYGYT
TRBJ2-2 | TRBV27 | ASSLSWTQELF
TRBJ2-2 | TRBV7-9 | ASSLEGTANTGELF
TRBJ2-7 | TRBV6-6 | ATRTGMVSYEQY
TRBJ2-1 | TRBV27 | ASSRLARYNEQF
TRBJ2-7 | TRBV28 | AIQGSQTYEQY
TRBJ2-6 | TRBV5-6 | ASSLEGSGANVLT
TRBJ1-1 | TRBV7-9 | ASSHGGLLGPPEAF
TRBJ2-7 | TRBV30 | AWGDSYEQY
TRBJ2-1 | TRBV27 | ASSFPSGDSYNEQF
TRBJ1-1 | TRBV2 | ASSEDGSMNTEAF
TRBJ2-1 | TRBV7-9 | ASRAGLNYNEQF
TRBJ1-1 | TRBV19 | ASSMNLWDTEAF
TRBJ2-1 | TRBV5-1 | ASKEDQPNEQF
TRBJ2-7 | TRBV11-2 | ASSLGGPSYEQY
TRBJ2-7 | TRBV25-1 | ASSALYEQY
TRBJ2-7 | TRBV13 | ASSPSRQGAYEQY
TRBJ2-7 | TRBV7-9 | ASSLAEGVGEQY
TRBJ1-1 | TRBV10-3 | AISGTGNTEAF
TRBJ1-1 | TRBV7-9 | ASSENREEAF
TRBJ1-1 | TRBV4-2 | ASSQGTEAF
TRBJ2-7 | TRBV27 | ASSAWTSGYEQY
TRBJ2-2 | TRBV2 | ASSVRDANTGELF
TRBJ2-7 | TRBV27 | ASSLSFYQGGEQY
TRBJ1-2 | TRBV30 | AWSVSGQGGGYT
TRBJ1-2 | TRBV7-6 | ASSLAGGQGVYGYT
TRBJ1-2 | TRBV27 | ASSFGRGYGYT
TRBJ2-7 | TRBV11-2 | ASSPPHPSGHYEQY
TRBJ1-5 | TRBV7-9 | ASSRETEVLKPQH
TRBJ1-2 | TRBV29-1 | SVGWTGSIDGYT
TRBJ2-5 | TRBV19 | ASSDPQETQY
TRBJ2-5 | TRBV6-9 | ASSSDQETQY
TRBJ1-6 | TRBV27 | ASSFYMNFAYNSPLH
TRBJ1-1 | TRBV6-5 | ASSPGQGWDTEAF
TRBJ1-5 | TRBV2 | ASRIGPGSNQPQH
TRBJ2-5 | TRBV7-2 | ASSRPTGMETQY
TRBJ1-1 | TRBV19 | ASSIVPGAEAF
TRBJ2-1 | TRBV4-3 | ASSQGGASYNEQF